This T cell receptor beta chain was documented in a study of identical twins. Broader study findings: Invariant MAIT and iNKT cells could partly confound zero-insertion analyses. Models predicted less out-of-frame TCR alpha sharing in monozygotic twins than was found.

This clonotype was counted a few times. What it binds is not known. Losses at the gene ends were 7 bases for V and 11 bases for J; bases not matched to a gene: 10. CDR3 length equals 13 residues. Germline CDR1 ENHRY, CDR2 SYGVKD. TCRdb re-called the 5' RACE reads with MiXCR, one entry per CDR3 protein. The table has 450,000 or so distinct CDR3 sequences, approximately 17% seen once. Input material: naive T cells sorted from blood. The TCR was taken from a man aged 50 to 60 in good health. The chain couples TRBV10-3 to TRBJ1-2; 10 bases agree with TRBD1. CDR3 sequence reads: CAITVTGTGDYTF. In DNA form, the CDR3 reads TGTGCCATCACGGTCACGGGGACAGGGGATTACACCTTC.